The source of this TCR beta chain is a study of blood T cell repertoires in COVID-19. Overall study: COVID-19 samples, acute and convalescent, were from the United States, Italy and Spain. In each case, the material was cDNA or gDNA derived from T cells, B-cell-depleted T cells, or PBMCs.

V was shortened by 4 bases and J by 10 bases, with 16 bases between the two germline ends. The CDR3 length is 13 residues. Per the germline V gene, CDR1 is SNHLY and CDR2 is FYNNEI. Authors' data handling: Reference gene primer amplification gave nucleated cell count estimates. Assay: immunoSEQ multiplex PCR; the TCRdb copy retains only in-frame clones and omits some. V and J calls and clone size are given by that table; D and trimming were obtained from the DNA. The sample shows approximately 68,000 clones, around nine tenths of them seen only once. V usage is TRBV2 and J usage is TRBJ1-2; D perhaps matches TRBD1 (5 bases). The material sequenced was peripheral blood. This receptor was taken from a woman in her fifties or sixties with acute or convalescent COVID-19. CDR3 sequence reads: CASSATRETPYTF. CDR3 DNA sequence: TGTGCCAGCAGTGCTACCAGGGAAACTCCCTACACCTTC.